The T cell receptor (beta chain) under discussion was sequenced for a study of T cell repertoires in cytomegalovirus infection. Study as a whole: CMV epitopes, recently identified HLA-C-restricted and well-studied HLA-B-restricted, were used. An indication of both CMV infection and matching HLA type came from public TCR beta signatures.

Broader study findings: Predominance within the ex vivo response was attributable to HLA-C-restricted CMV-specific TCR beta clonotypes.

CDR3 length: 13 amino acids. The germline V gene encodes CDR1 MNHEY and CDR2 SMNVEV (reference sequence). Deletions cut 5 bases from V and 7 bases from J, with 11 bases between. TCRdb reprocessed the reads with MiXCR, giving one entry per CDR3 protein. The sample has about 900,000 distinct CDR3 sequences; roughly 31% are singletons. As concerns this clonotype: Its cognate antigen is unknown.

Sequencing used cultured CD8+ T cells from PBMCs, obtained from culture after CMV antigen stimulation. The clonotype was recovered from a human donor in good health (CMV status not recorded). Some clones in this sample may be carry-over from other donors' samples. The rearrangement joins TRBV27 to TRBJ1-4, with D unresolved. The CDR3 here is CASSLYRTEKLFF. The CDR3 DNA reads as TGTGCCAGCAGTCTATATCGGACTGAAAAACTGTTTTTT. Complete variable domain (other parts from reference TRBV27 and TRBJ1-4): EAQVTQNPRYLITVTGKKLTVTCSQNMNHEYMSWYRQDPGLGLRQIYYSMNVEVTDKGDVPEGYKVSRKEKRNFPLILESPSPNQTSLYFCASSLYRTEKLFFGSGTQLSVL.